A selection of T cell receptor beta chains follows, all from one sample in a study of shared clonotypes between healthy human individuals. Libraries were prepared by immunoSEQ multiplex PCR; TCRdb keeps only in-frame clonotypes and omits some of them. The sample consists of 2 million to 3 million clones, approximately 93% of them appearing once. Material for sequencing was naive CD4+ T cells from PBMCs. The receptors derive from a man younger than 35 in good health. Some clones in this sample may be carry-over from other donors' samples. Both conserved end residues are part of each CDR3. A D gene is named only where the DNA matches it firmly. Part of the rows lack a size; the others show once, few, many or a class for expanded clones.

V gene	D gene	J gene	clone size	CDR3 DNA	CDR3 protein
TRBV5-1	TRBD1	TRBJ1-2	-	TGCGCCAGCAGCGTAGACGGGACAGGGGCTGGCTACACCTTC	CASSVDGTGAGYTF
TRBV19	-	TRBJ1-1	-	TGTGCCAGTAGTATAGACGCCTCGGCCGGTGAAGCTTTCTTT	CASSIDASAGEAFF
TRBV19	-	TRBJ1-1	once	TGTGCCAGTAGCAATGGACCGAGCCCTGAAGCTTTCTTT	CASSNGPSPEAFF
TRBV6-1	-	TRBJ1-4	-	TGTGCCAGCAGTGAAAAGGGGCAGGAACTGTTTTTT	CASSEKGQELFF
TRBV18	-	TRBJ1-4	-	TGTGCCAGCTCACCACCGGCCGTTGAAGGGTCGGGGAAAAAACTGTTTTTT	CASSPPAVEGSGKKLFF
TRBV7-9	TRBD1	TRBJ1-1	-	TGTGCCAGCAGCTTAGGGGCAGGGGGCTACACTGAAGCTTTCTTT	CASSLGAGGYTEAFF
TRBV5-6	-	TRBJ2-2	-	TGTGCCAGCAGCTTGAGAAGGGTTCGTGAAACCGGGGAGCTGTTTTTT	CASSLRRVRETGELFF
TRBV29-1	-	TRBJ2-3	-	TGCAGCGCGGGGGGACAGGCAGCTAGCACAGATACGCAGTATTTT	CSAGGQAASTDTQYF
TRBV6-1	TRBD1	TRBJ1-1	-	TGTGCCAGCAGAAGGGCAGGGGGGGACACTGAAGCTTTCTTT	CASRRAGGDTEAFF
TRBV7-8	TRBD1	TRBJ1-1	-	TGTGCCAGCAGCATAAGGGACAGGTTGAACACTGAAGCTTTCTTT	CASSIRDRLNTEAFF
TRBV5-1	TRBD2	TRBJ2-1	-	TGCGCCAGCAGCCTAGGACTAGCTCGCCCCTACAATGAGCAGTTCTTC	CASSLGLARPYNEQFF
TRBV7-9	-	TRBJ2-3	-	TGTGCCAGCAGCGGCACCGGGACTGCCACAGATACGCAGTATTTT	CASSGTGTATDTQYF